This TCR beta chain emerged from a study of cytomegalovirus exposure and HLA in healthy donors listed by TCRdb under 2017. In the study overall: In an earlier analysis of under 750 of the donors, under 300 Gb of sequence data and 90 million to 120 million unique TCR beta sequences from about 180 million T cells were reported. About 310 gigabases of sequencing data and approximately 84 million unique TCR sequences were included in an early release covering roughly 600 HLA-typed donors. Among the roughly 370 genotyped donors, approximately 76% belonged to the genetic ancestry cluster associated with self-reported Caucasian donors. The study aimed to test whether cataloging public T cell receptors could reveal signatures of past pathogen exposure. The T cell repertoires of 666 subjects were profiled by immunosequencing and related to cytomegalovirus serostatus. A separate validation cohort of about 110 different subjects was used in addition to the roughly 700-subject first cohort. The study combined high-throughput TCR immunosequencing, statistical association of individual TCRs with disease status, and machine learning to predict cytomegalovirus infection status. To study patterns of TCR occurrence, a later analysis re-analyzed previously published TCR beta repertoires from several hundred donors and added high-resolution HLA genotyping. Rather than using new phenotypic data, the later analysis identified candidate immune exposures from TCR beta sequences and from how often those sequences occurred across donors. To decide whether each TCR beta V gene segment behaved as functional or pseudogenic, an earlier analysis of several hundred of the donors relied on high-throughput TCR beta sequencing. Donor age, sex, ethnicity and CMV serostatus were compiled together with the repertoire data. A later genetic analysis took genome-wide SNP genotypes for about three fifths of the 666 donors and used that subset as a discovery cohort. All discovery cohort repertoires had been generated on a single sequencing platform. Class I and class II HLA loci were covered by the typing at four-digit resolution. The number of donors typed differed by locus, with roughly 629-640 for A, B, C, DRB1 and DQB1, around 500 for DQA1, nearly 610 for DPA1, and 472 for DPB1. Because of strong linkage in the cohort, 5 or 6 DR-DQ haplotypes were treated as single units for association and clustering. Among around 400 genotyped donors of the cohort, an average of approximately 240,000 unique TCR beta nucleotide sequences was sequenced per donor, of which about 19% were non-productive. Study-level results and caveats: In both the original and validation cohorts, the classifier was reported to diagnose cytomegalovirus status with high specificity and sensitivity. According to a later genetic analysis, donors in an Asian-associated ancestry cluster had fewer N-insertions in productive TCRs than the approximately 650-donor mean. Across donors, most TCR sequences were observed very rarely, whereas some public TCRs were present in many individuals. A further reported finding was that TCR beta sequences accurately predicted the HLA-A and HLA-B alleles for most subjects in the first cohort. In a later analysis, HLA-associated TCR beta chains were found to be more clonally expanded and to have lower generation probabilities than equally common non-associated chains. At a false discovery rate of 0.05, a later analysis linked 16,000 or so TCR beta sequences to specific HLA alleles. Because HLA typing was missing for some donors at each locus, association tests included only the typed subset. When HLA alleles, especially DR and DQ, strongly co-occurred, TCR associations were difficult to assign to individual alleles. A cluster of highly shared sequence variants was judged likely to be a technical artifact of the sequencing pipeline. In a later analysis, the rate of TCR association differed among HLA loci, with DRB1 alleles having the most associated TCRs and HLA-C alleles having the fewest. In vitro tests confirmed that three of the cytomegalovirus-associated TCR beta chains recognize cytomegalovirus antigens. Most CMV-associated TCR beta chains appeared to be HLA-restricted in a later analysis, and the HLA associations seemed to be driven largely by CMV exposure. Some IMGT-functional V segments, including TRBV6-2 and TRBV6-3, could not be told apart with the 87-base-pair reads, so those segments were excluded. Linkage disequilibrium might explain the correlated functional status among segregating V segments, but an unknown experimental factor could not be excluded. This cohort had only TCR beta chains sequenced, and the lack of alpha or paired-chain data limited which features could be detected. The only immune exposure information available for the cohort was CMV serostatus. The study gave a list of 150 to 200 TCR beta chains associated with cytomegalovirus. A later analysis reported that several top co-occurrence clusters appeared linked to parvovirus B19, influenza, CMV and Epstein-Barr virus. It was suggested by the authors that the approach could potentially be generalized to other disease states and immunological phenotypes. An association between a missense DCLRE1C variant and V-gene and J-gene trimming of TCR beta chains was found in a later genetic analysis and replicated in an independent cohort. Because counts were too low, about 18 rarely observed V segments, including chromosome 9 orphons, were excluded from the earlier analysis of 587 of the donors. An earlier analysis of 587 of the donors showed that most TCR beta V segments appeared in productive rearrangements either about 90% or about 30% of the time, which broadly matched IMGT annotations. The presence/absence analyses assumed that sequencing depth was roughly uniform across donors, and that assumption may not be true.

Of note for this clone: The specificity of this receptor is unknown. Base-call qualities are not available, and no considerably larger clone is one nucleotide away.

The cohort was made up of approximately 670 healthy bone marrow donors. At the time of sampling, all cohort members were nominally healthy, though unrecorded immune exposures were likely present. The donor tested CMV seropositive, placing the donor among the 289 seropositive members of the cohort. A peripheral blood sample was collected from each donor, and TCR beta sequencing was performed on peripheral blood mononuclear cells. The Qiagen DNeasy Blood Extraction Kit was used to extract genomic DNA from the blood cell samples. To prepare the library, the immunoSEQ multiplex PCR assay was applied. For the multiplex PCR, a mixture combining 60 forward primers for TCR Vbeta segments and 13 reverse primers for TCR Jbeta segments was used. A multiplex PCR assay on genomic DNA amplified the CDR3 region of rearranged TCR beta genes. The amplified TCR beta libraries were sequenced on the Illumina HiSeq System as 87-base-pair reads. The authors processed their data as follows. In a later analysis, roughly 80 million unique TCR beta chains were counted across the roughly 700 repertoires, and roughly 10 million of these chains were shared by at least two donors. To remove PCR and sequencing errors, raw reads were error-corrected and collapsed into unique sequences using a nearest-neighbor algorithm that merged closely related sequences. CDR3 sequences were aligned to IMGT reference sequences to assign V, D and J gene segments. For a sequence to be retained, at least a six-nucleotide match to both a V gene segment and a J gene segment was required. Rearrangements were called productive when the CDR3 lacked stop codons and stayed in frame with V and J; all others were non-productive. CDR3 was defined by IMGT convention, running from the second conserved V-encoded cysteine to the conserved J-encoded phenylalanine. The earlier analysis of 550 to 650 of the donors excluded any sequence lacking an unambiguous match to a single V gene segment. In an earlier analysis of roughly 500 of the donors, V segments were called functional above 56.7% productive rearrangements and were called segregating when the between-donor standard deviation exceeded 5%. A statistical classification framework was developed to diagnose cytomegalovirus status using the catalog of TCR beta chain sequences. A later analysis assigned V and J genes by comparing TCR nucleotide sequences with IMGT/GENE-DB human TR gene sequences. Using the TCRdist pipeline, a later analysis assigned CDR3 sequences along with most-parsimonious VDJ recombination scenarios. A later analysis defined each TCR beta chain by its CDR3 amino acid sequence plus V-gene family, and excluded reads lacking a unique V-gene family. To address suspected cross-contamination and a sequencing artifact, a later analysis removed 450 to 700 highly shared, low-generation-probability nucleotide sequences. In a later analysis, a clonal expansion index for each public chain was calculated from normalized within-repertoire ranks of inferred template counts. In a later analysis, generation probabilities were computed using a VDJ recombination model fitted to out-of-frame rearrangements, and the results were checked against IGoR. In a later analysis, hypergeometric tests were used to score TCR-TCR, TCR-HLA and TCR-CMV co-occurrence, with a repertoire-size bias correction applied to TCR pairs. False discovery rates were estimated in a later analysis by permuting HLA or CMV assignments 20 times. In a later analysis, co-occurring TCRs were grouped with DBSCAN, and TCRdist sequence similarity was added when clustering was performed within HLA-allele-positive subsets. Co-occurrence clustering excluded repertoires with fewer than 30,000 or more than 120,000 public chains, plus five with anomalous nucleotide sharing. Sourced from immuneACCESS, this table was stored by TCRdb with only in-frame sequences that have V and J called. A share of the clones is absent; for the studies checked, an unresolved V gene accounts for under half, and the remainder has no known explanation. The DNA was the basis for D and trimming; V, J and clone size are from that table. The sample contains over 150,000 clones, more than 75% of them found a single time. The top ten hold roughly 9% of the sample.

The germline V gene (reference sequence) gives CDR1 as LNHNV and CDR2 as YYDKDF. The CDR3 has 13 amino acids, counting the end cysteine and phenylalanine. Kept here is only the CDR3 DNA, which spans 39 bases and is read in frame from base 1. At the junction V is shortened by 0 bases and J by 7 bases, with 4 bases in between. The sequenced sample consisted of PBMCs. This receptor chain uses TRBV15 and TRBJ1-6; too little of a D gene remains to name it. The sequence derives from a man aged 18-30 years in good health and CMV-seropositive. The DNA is TGTGCCACCAGCAGAGATAGCAATTCACCCCTCCACTTT. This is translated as CATSRDSNSPLHF.